The sequence of this TCR beta chain was determined in a study of cytomegalovirus exposure and HLA in healthy donors. On the study more broadly: Most genotyped donors, 81% of more than 300, had Caucasian-associated genetic ancestry.

The CDR3 extends over 16 amino acids. Per germline, CDR1 SGDLS and CDR2 YYNGEE. With V trimmed by 7 bases and J by 1 base, 12 bases remained unmatched. This clone was seen a few times. The PCR used 60 Vbeta and 13 Jbeta primers. Repertoires were generated with immunoSEQ multiplex PCR, while TCRdb's copy carries only in-frame clones and drops some. This table holds some 160,000 clones, around four fifths found once. The V call is TRBV9, the J call TRBJ2-7; 9 nucleotides align to TRBD2. The receptor was isolated from a woman aged 30 to 39 in good health and CMV-seronegative. Material for sequencing was PBMCs. CDR3: CASSLEGAGGSYEQYF. Written as DNA, the CDR3 is TGTGCCAGCTCTCTGGAGGGAGCGGGGGGATCCTACGAGCAGTACTTC.